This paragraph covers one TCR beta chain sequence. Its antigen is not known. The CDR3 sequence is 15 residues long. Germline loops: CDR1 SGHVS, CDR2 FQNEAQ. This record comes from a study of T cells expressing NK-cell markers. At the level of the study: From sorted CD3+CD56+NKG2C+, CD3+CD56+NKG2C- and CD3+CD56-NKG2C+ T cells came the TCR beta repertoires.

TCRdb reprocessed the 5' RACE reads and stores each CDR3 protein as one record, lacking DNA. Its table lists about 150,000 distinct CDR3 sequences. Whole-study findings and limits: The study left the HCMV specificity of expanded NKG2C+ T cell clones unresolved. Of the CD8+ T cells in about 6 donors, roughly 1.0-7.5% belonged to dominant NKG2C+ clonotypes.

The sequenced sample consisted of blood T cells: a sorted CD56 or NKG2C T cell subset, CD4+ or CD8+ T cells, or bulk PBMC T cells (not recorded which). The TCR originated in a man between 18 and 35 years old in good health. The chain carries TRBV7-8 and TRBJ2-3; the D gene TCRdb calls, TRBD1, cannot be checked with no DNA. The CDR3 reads CASSYSTGRADTQYF.